This T cell receptor beta chain is from a study of response to subunit inactivated influenza vaccine. Broader study findings: The authors put forward the suggestion that each seasonal influenza vaccination may bring in only a limited number of new T cells.

Comments on this clonotype: Antigen unknown.

The V and J ends lost 2 bases and 4 bases respectively, with 15 bases between them. The CDR3 is 16 amino acids. In germline, CDR1 is MNHNS, CDR2 SASEGT. TCRdb re-derived calls from the RT-PCR reads in MiXCR, one entry per CDR3 protein. The data show some 300,000 distinct CDR3 sequences, with about 20% seen just once and 10% held by the top ten. The receptor was derived from a man between 50 and 69 years old who received an inactivated influenza vaccine. The rearrangement links TRBV6-1 to TRBJ1-3; tentatively, D is TRBD1 (5 bases). Sequencing was performed on PBMCs from blood, taken about 19 months after vaccination. CDR3 sequence: CASSEFPGGVGNTIYF. In DNA, the CDR3 is TGTGCCAGCAGTGAATTCCCGGGAGGGGTCGGAAACACCATATATTTT.